This TCR beta chain emerged from a study of blood T cells in healthy people across ages. Through a sample-barcoded 5' primer and a J-beta primer mix, a second PCR was run for roughly 6 to 12 cycles. TCRdb itself ran the 5' RACE reads through MiXCR, one entry per CDR3 protein. The data show approximately 960,000 distinct CDR3 sequences, with approximately 32% seen just once and around 9.6% held by the top ten. The sample also formed part of further work on T cells of mothers and their children. From that second work: Per child, roughly 3 million TCR beta CDR3 reads were obtained, against over 9.5 million per mother. At a sensitivity of approximately 100 clones per million clonotypes, no persistent microchimeric T cell clones appeared.

The sequence came from a woman aged 35 to 49 in good health. The sample taken for sequencing was blood.

The CDR3 DNA sequence: TGTGCCATCAGTACACAGGGGAGCTCTGGAAACACCATATATTTT. It yields the protein CAISTQGSSGNTIYF. The chain carries TRBV10-3 and TRBJ1-3; TRBD1 aligns across 7 bases. The CDR3 extends over 15 amino acids. The germline V gene encodes CDR1 ENHRY and CDR2 SYGVKD. V lost 5 bases and J lost 0; bases outside the gene matches: 4.